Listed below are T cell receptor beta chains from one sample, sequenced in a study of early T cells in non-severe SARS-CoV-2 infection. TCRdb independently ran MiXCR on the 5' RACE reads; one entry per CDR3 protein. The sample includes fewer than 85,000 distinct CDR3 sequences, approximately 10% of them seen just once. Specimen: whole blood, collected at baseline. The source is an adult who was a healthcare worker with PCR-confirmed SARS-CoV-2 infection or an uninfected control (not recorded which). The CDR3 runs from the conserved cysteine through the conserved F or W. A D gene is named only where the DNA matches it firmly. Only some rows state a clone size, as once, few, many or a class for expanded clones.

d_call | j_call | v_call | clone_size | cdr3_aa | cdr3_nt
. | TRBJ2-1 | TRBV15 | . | CATSAEPFLEQFF | TGTGCCACCAGCGCAGAGCCTTTCCTTGAGCAGTTCTTC
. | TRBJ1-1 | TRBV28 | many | CASSERVQDGTEAFF | TGTGCCAGCAGTGAACGGGTTCAAGATGGGACTGAAGCTTTCTTT
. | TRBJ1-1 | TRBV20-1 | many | CSAPTGNTRGAFF | TGCAGTGCCCCGACTGGGAACACCCGGGGGGCTTTCTTT
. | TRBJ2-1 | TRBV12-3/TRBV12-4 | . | CASSSFVRELFF | TGTGCCAGCAGTTCGTTCGTGCGTGAGCTGTTCTTC
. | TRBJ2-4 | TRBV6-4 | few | CASRKIAKNIQYF | TGTGCCAGCAGGAAAATAGCCAAAAACATTCAGTACTTC
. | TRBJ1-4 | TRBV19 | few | CASSQQRSTNEKLFF | TGTGCCAGTAGTCAACAGCGCTCAACTAATGAAAAACTGTTTTTT
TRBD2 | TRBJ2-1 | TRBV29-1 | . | CSVVASGAFNEQFF | TGCAGCGTTGTGGCTAGCGGGGCTTTCAATGAGCAGTTCTTC
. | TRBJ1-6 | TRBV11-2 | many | CASSSSARRGNSPLHF | TGTGCCAGCAGCTCCTCGGCACGCAGGGGTAATTCACCCCTCCACTTT
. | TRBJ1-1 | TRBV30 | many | CAWSQDRNTEAFF | TGTGCCTGGAGTCAGGATAGGAACACTGAAGCTTTCTTT
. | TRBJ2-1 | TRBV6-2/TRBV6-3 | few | CASGGTFNYNEQFF | TGTGCCAGCGGGGGGACTTTCAACTACAATGAGCAGTTCTTC
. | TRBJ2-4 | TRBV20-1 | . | CSARGLAKNIQYF | TGCAGTGCTAGAGGACTAGCCAAAAACATTCAGTACTTC
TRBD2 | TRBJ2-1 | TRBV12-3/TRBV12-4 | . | CASTSGAYNEQFF | TGTGCCAGCACGAGCGGGGCGTACAATGAGCAGTTCTTC
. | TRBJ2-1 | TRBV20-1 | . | CSANPSGGDLYNEQFF | TGCAGTGCTAACCCCTCAGGAGGGGACTTATACAATGAGCAGTTCTTC
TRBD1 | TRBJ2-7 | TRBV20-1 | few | CSAEGGGEQYF | TGCAGTGCGGAAGGGGGCGGCGAGCAGTACTTC
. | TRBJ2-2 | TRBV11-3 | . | CASSRTQPNTGELFF | TGTGCCAGCAGCCGGACACAACCGAACACCGGGGAGCTGTTTTTT
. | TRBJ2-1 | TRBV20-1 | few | CSAPGTSAVDEQFF | TGCAGTGCCCCCGGGACAAGCGCCGTGGATGAGCAGTTCTTC
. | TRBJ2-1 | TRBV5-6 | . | CASSPTTTRVSYNEQFF | TGTGCCAGCAGCCCCACCACGACTAGGGTCTCCTACAATGAGCAGTTCTTC
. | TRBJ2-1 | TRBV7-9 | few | CASSLGWNEQFF | TGTGCCAGCAGCTTAGGATGGAATGAGCAGTTCTTC
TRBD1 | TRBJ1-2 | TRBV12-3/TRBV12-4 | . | CASSFLQGPNGYTF | TGTGCCAGCAGTTTCTTACAGGGGCCAAATGGCTACACCTTC
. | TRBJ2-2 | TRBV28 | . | CASSLTGSGELFF | TGTGCCAGCAGTTTAACCGGGAGCGGGGAGCTGTTTTTT
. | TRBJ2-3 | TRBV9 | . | CASSVEGGRTDTQYF | TGTGCCAGCAGCGTAGAAGGGGGACGCACAGATACGCAGTATTTT
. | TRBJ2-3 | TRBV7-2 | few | CASSLAQGRDTQYF | TGTGCCAGCAGCTTAGCGCAGGGGAGGGATACGCAGTATTTT
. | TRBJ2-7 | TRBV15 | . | CATSKTYYEQYF | TGTGCCACCAGCAAAACATACTACGAGCAGTACTTC